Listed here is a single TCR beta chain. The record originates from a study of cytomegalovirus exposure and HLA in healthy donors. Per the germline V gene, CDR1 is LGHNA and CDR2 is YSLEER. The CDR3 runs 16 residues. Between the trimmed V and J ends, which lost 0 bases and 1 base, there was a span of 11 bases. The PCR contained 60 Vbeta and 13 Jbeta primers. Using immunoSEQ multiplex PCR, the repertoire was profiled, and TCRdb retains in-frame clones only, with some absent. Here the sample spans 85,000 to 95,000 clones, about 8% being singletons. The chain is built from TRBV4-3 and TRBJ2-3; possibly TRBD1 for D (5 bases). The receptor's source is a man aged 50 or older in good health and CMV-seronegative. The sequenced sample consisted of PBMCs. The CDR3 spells CASSQDRLQGTDTQYF. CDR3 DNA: TGCGCCAGCAGCCAAGATCGATTACAGGGCACAGATACGCAGTATTTT.